The source of this T cell receptor (beta chain) is a study of human T cells and chemical hapten exposure (dated by TCRdb to 2020 to 2022). Some background on the complete study: Libraries were combined into a pool for sequencing, and differences in TCR yield between samples came mainly from small differences in library volumes within the pool. This study followed changes in the peripheral blood TCR repertoire in vivo during primary and secondary sensitization of alopecia patients to the hapten diphenylcyclopropenone (DPC). Each blood RNA sample was used to sequence both TCR alpha and TCR beta chains. Study-wide conclusions, independent of this receptor: Repeated subsampling changed both the strength of the expansion versus patch-test correlation and the threshold at which that correlation became significant. No change with DPC sensitization was found in the number of TCRs above 1 in 1000 frequency, and no evidence of global repertoire structure alterations was found.

This clonotype has at least ten counts. Its antigen has not been determined. No base-level quality is on record; no much larger clone is a single base apart. Preparation of the library involved RACE. Sequencing was carried out with a NextSeq 500. During library preparation, unique molecular identifiers were attached to individual cDNA molecules so that TCRs could be counted in a quantitative, reproducible way. The source study handled its data this way. The median number of TCRs per sample was some 100,000, ranging from about 23,224 to 700,000. V, J and CDR3 annotation of the TCR reads was carried out using the Decombinator software suite. For PS versus PT1 abundance plots, all samples were subsampled to the same number of TCRs (28,000). Expanded TCRs were defined as absent before sensitization and observed at least eight times at the 2-week time point. The public reads were reanalyzed by TCRdb: fastp trimming at Q25, MiXCR alignment, in-frame beta chains only. Records with the same CDR3 protein are collapsed into one entry carrying the most frequent genes and DNA. TCRdb's processing, not the study's, gives the V and J calls here. This sample is represented by roughly 71,000 distinct CDR3 sequences; roughly 6.6% of them were singletons. Jointly, the top ten make up roughly 3% of the sample.

V gives up 0 bases and J gives up 7 bases, and the segment between their germline ends measures 17 bases. CDR1 and CDR2 (SGHRS, YFSETQ) derive from the germline V gene. The CDR3 runs 15 amino acids, cysteine and phenylalanine included. Left in the record is the CDR3 DNA by itself, 45 bases read in frame from the first base. The time point label here, explained by the study, means: healthy volunteer bleed at 6 weeks. Total RNA was isolated from unfractionated whole blood collected in Tempus Blood RNA tubes. About five healthy volunteers acted as controls for TCR sequencing and had blood drawn at day 0, 2 weeks and 6 weeks.

The rearranged segments are TRBV5-1 and TRBJ2-7, with the D gene uncertain. The clonotype originates from a female donor in good health. Some clones in this sample may be carry-over from other donors' samples. Sample: whole blood. The encoded CDR3 is CASSLGDTLVWEQYF. Here is the DNA: TGCGCCAGCAGCTTGGGAGACACCCTTGTTTGGGAGCAGTACTTC.